This entry lists 26 T cell receptor beta chains sequenced from one sample in a study of blood T cell repertoires in COVID-19. The data were produced by immunoSEQ multiplex PCR, yet TCRdb's version contains in-frame clones alone and is incomplete. The sample contains about 160,000 clones, 79% of which appear only once. The sequenced sample consisted of peripheral blood. All receptors come from a woman aged 60 to 75 with COVID-19, enrolled during active disease.

The chain carries TRBV30 and TRBJ1-6; D is unresolved. The CDR3 sequence is 17 residues long. Germline lookup yields CDR1 GTSNPN and CDR2 SVGIG (reference sequence). V gave up 0 bases and J gave up 0 bases, with 12 bases separating them. Written as DNA, the CDR3 is TGTGCCTGGAGTGTATTGACATCCAGCTCCTATAATTCACCCCTCCACTTT. It translates to CAWSVLTSSSYNSPLHF.

A note on this clone: Germline is not matched at one junction end, which may reflect a read error. This chain connects TRBV30 to TRBJ1-2; D remains unclear. CDR1 GTSNPN and CDR2 SVGIG come from the germline V gene (reference sequence). The CDR3 has 10 residues. CDR3 sequence: CAWSGSYPVF. The CDR3 region has the DNA TGTGCCTGGAGCGGGAGCTATCCCGTCTTC.

The rearrangement joins TRBV7-9 to TRBJ2-5; TRBD2 might be the D (7 bases). V gave up 4 bases and J gave up 5 bases, with 17 bases separating them. The CDR3 is 15 residues long. Germline CDR1 reads SEHNR; CDR2 reads FQNEAQ (reference sequence). The CDR3 protein is CASSSMGGLDETQYF. CDR3 DNA: TGTGCCAGCAGCTCAATGGGGGGGCTTGATGAGACCCAGTACTTC.

The V and J genes are TRBV18 and TRBJ1-6; D perhaps matches TRBD1 (5 bases). Trimming stripped 1 base from V and 0 bases from J, with 13 bases between. CDR3 length equals 18 residues. Germline V lookup: CDR1 KGHSH, CDR2 LQKENI. CDR3 sequence (DNA): TGTGCCAGCTCACCACAGGGGTCCTCTACCTCCTATAATTCACCCCTCCACTTT. As protein: CASSPQGSSTSYNSPLHF.

The chain carries TRBV4-3 and TRBJ1-5; no clear D gene. The CDR3 totals 16 residues. V was cut by 0 bases and J by 3 bases, with 12 bases left in between. Germline loops: CDR1 LGHNA, CDR2 YSLEER. This CDR3 is CASSQDRSRTNQPQHF. The CDR3 DNA reads as TGCGCCAGCAGCCAAGATCGATCCAGAACCAATCAGCCCCAGCATTTT.

V gene TRBV24-1 combines with J gene TRBJ2-2, with 8 bases matching TRBD2. Unmatched junction bases numbered 5, after V lost 7 bases and J lost 5 bases. The CDR3 has 14 residues. Germline-derived CDR1 and CDR2 are KGHDR and SFDVKD. The CDR3 loop reads CATRAGAETGELFF. The DNA for the CDR3 is TGTGCCACCAGAGCGGGGGCCGAGACCGGGGAGCTGTTTTTT.

This clone came up once. This sample includes further DNA sequences coding for the same CDR3. The chain recombines TRBV11-2 with TRBJ1-2, with D possibly TRBD1 on 5 matching bases. V dropped 0 bases and J dropped 3 bases, with 11 bases sitting between them. The CDR3 loop spans 15 amino acids. Germline V gene data show CDR1 as SGHAT and CDR2 as FQNNGV. CDR3 sequence (DNA): TGTGCCAGCAGCTTAGATGGGGCAGGTGACTATGGCTACACCTTC. Translating it yields CASSLDGAGDYGYTF.

This chain joins TRBV9 and TRBJ1-1; 10 bases are shared with TRBD1. Germline CDR1 reads SGDLS; CDR2 reads YYNGEE. The CDR3 extends over 15 amino acids. Trimming removed 3 bases from V and 7 bases from J; junction bases left unmatched: 9. In DNA, the CDR3 is TGTGCCAGCAGCGAACGCGGACAGGGGGGCAGTGAAGCTTTCTTT. Encoded protein: CASSERGQGGSEAFF.

As to this clone: This may come from a read error, since a much larger clone is one base off. This specimen includes other DNA sequences encoding the same CDR3. The chain has TRBV7-3 and TRBJ2-5; 7 bases are a match to TRBD1. Germline V lookup: CDR1 SGHTA, CDR2 FQGTGA. J was trimmed by 5 bases and V by 6 bases; bases with no gene match: 15. The CDR3 runs to 16 residues. The CDR3 region is CASRPGVGTAGETQYF. The CDR3 nucleotides read TGTGCCAGCAGACCCGGGGTTGGGACAGCCGGGGAGACCCAGTACTTC.

The chain couples TRBV6-5 to TRBJ2-1; D remains ambiguous. V lost 8 bases to trimming and J lost 2 bases, with 7 bases between them. The CDR3 contains 12 residues. Germline CDR1 reads MNHEY; CDR2 reads SVGAGI. CDR3 coding DNA: TGTGCCAGCCGGTTGACCTACAATGAGCAGTTCTTC. Translated, it gives CASRLTYNEQFF.

This clone was seen a handful of times. The chain links TRBV2 to TRBJ1-2; 8 bases are shared with TRBD1. The CDR3 spans 14 residues. Germline V gene lookup returns CDR1 SNHLY and CDR2 FYNNEI. V gave up 4 bases and J gave up 3 bases; unmatched junction bases: 4. The CDR3 sequence: CASSVTTGDYGYTF. As DNA, the CDR3 is TGTGCCAGCAGTGTAACGACAGGGGACTATGGCTACACCTTC. The whole variable domain, filled in from reference TRBV2 and TRBJ1-2, reads EPEVTQTPSHQVTQMGQEVILRCVPISNHLYFYWYRQILGQKVEFLVSFYNNEISEKSEIFDDQFSVERPDGSNFTLKIRSTKLEDSAMYFCASSVTTGDYGYTFGSGTRLTVV.

The chain has TRBV6-5 and TRBJ2-5, with 12 positions matching TRBD2. The CDR3 runs 15 residues. Looked up from germline, CDR1 is MNHEY and CDR2 is SVGAGI. J lost 5 bases, V lost 6 bases, and 7 bases had no gene match. The CDR3 DNA reads as TGTGCCAGCAGGCCGACTAGCGGGGGATGGGAGACCCAGTACTTC. This gives the protein CASRPTSGGWETQYF.

V usage is TRBV14 and J usage is TRBJ2-7; 11 nucleotides agree with TRBD2. Germline values: CDR1 SGHDN, CDR2 FVKESK. V trimming: 1 base; J trimming: 7 bases; junction bases outside the gene matches: 6. This CDR3 region has 15 residues. CDR3 amino acids: CASSQGPSGRWEQYF. The CDR3 bases are TGTGCCAGCAGCCAAGGGCCTAGCGGGAGGTGGGAGCAGTACTTC.

The chain joins TRBV10-2 to TRBJ2-7; 10 bases fit TRBD2. The V and J ends lost 3 bases and 9 bases, in that order; junction bases with no gene match: 8. Germline V gene data show CDR1 as WSHSY and CDR2 as SAAADI. The CDR3 extends over 14 amino acids. The CDR3 sequence is CASSDPGTSELQYV. The CDR3 DNA reads TGCGCCAGCAGTGACCCCGGGACTAGCGAGCTGCAGTACGTC.

The chain carries TRBV3-1 (or the pseudogene TRBV3-2) and TRBJ1-4; D is possibly TRBD1 (6 bases). From germline, CDR1 is LGHDT and CDR2 YNNKEL (reference sequence). This CDR3 region has 15 residues. Deletions cut 0 bases from V and 5 bases from J, with 10 bases between. The CDR3 DNA reads as TGTGCCAGCAGCCAAGATCTTGGACAGAATGAAAAACTGTTTTTT. Protein product: CASSQDLGQNEKLFF.

The chain is built from TRBV10-3 and TRBJ2-2, with 12 positions matching TRBD2. V lost 6 bases to trimming and J lost 5 bases; unmatched junction nucleotides: 4. CDR3 size: 15 residues. In germline, CDR1 is ENHRY, CDR2 SYGVKD. CDR3 bases: TGTGCCATCAGCGGACTAGCGGGGAAGACCGGGGAGCTGTTTTTT. Protein product: CAISGLAGKTGELFF.

The chain recombines TRBV27 with TRBJ1-5, with a tentative D call TRBD1 (6 bases). The CDR3 length is 17 residues. CDR1 is MNHEY and CDR2 is SMNVEV in the germline V gene (reference sequence). V was pared by 6 bases and J by 2 bases, with 20 bases between. For the CDR3, the DNA is TGTGCCAGCAGACGGGGGGCGGTTGACGGGGGCAATCAGCCCCAGCATTTT. Its protein product is CASRRGAVDGGNQPQHF.

The chain employs TRBV20-1 and TRBJ1-1, with D unresolved. Trimming pared 3 bases from V and 0 bases from J, leaving 11 bases between. Germline lookup yields CDR1 DFQATT and CDR2 SNEGSKA (reference sequence). This CDR3 spans 14 amino acids. The CDR3 DNA is TGCAGTGCTAGTAGCTCCAGGTTGAACACTGAAGCTTTCTTT. This encodes CSASSSRLNTEAFF.

This clone was seen once. The genes are TRBV4-3 and TRBJ2-7, with TRBD2 matching over 7 bases. Looked up from germline, CDR1 is LGHNA and CDR2 is YSLEER. Germline trimming cut 1 base from V and 2 bases from J; bases unmatched to any gene: 5. This CDR3 spans 15 amino acids. CDR3 amino acids: CASSQGSGLTYEQYF. Here the CDR3 DNA reads TGCGCCAGCAGCCAAGGGTCGGGACTAACCTACGAGCAGTACTTC.

V gene TRBV7-8 combines with J gene TRBJ2-1, with D unresolved. Germline V gene lookup returns CDR1 SGHVS and CDR2 FQNEAQ. This CDR3 comprises 17 residues. Trimming shortened V by 1 base and J by 5 bases, and 18 bases separated the two germline ends. CDR3 protein: CASSLDPPTTRDNEQFF. In DNA, the CDR3 is TGTGCCAGCAGCTTAGATCCTCCTACGACCCGGGACAATGAGCAGTTCTTC.

The chain carries TRBV20-1 and TRBJ2-3; no definite D call. This CDR3 contains 10 residues. V was cut by 3 bases and J by 6 bases, with 4 bases left in between. CDR1 is DFQATT, CDR2 SNEGSKA, per germline (reference sequence). CDR3 nucleotide sequence: TGCAGTGCTAGCCGGGATACGCAGTATTTT. Translated: CSASRDTQYF.

The gene calls are TRBV6-5 and TRBJ2-7, with D perhaps TRBD1 (6 bases). Germline V gene sequence: CDR1 MNHEY, CDR2 SVGAGI. V gave up 4 bases and J gave up 1 base, with 11 bases separating them. The CDR3 is made up of 14 amino acids. The CDR3 spells CASSFGQLSYEQYF. In nucleotides, the CDR3 is TGTGCCAGCAGTTTCGGACAGCTTTCCTACGAGCAGTACTTC.

The chain carries TRBV9 and TRBJ2-3, with D perhaps TRBD1 (5 bases). Trimming cost V 3 bases and J 5 bases, with 16 bases left between them. Germline V gene sequence: CDR1 SGDLS, CDR2 YYNGEE. This CDR3 contains 15 residues. This CDR3 reads CASSAGPRVLDTQYF. In DNA, the CDR3 is TGTGCCAGCAGCGCAGGGCCCCGGGTTCTAGATACGCAGTATTTT.

This chain connects TRBV9 to TRBJ1-2; no reliable D call. CDR1 SGDLS and CDR2 YYNGEE come from the germline V gene. The CDR3 has 12 amino acids. Trimming took off 4 bases at V and 2 bases at J, with 6 bases between the two ends. The chain's CDR3 is CASSLFNYGYTF. For the CDR3, the DNA is TGTGCCAGCAGCCTTTTCAACTATGGCTACACCTTC.

The rearrangement uses TRBV28 and TRBJ2-7, with TRBD2 identical over 10 bases. J lost 5 bases, V lost 5 bases, and 12 bases had no gene match. Germline V lookup: CDR1 MDHEN, CDR2 SYDVKM. This CDR3 has 16 residues. CDR3 residues: CASSPLAGDLWNEQYF. CDR3 nucleotides: TGTGCCAGCAGTCCTCTAGCGGGAGATCTATGGAACGAGCAGTACTTC. The variable domain in full, with the rest retrieved from reference TRBV28 and TRBJ2-7, is DVKVTQSSRYLVKRTGEKVFLECVQDMDHENMFWYRQDPGLGLRLIYFSYDVKMKEKGDIPEGYSVSREKKERFSLILESASTNQTSMYLCASSPLAGDLWNEQYFGPGTRLTVT.

Of note for this clone: An end of the junction differs from the germline gene, which may be a read error. V gene TRBV7-7 combines with J gene TRBJ2-1, with 7 bases matching TRBD2. The CDR3 extends over 15 amino acids. CDR1 and CDR2 (germline): SSHAT, FNYEAQ (reference sequence). CDR3 coding DNA: TGTGCTAGCAGCTTAGGAGGGAGGGGTGCGGATGAGCAGTTCTTC. As protein: CASSLGGRGADEQFF. Together with reference TRBV7-7 and TRBJ2-1, the CDR3 gives the full variable domain: GAGVSQSPRYKVTKRGQDVTLRCDPISSHATLYWYQQALGQGPEFLTYFNYEAQPDKSGLPSDRFSAERPEGSISTLTIQRTEQRDSAMYRCASSLGGRGADEQFFGPGTRLTVL.